Following are 19 T cell receptor beta chains from one sample sequenced in a study of shared clonotypes between healthy human individuals. Naive CD8 populations comprised CD45RO-negative cells positively selected for CCR7, excluding terminally differentiated effector memory CD45RA+ cells. The data were produced by immunoSEQ multiplex PCR, yet TCRdb's version contains in-frame clones alone and is incomplete. The sample records under 1 million clones, roughly 92% being singletons. The sample consisted of naive CD8+ T cells sorted from blood. The receptors derive from a man aged 25 to 40 in good health.

A single count supports this clone. The V call is TRBV18, the J call TRBJ2-1, with 14 bases fitting TRBD2. CDR1 is KGHSH, CDR2 LQKENI, per germline. Trimming cost V 4 bases and J 9 bases; bases outside gene matches: 11. The CDR3 length is 17 residues. CDR3 DNA sequence: TGTGCCAGCTCACTGGGGACTAGCGGGGGCGTGGGCATTGAGCAGTTCTTC. Amino acid sequence: CASSLGTSGGVGIEQFF.

The genes are TRBV27 and TRBJ2-5; unclear D gene. V was shortened by 10 bases and J by 5 bases, with 11 bases between the two germline ends. In germline, CDR1 is MNHEY, CDR2 SMNVEV (reference sequence). CDR3 length: 11 amino acids. The CDR3 DNA is TGTGCCATCCGCATTGGGGAGACCCAGTACTTC. As protein: CAIRIGETQYF.

This rearrangement joins TRBV9 to TRBJ2-1, with 8 bases aligning to TRBD2. Per the germline V gene, CDR1 is SGDLS and CDR2 is YYNGEE. The length of the CDR3 is 17 residues. V lost 4 bases and J lost 9; bases outside the gene matches: 18. The CDR3 coding sequence is TGTGCCAGCAGCCACAATTCTCGAGCGGGAGAATATCTTGAGCAGTTCTTC. Translation: CASSHNSRAGEYLEQFF.

This clone was seen once. The rearrangement links TRBV7-2 to TRBJ2-1, with D perhaps TRBD2 (6 bases). Between the trimmed V and J ends, which lost 4 bases and 7 bases, there was a span of 8 bases. Looked up from germline, CDR1 is SGHTA and CDR2 is FQGNSA. The CDR3 has 12 amino acids. The CDR3: CASSWAGNEQFF. As DNA, the CDR3 is TGTGCCAGCAGCTGGGCGGGAAATGAGCAGTTCTTC. The whole variable domain, filled in from reference TRBV7-2 and TRBJ2-1, reads GAGVSQSPSNKVTEKGKDVELRCDPISGHTALYWYRQSLGQGLEFLIYFQGNSAPDKSGLPSDRFSAERTGGSVSTLTIQRTQQEDSAVYLCASSWAGNEQFFGPGTRLTVL.

In the case of this clone: The junction differs from germline at one of its ends, possibly a read error. The rearrangement links TRBV7-9 to TRBJ2-2; 10 bases map to TRBD2. From germline, CDR1 is SEHNR and CDR2 FQNEAQ (reference sequence). The CDR3 extends over 13 amino acids. The CDR3 region has the DNA TGCATCGTAGCGGGAGGGAACACCGGGGAGCTGTTTTTT. It yields the protein CIVAGGNTGELFF.

This chain uses TRBV11-2 with TRBJ2-1; 10 nucleotides align to TRBD2. This CDR3 is 14 amino acids long. V trimming: 4 bases; J trimming: 9 bases; junction bases outside the gene matches: 6. Germline CDR1 is SGHAT and CDR2 is FQNNGV. The CDR3 region is CASSSLAGVIEQFF. CDR3 coding DNA: TGTGCCAGCAGCTCTCTAGCGGGAGTCATTGAGCAGTTCTTC.

V is TRBV28 and J is TRBJ1-1; D remains ambiguous. V lost 2 bases and J 1 base, leaving 8 bases between the germline ends. This CDR3 comprises 14 residues. The germline CDR1 and CDR2 sequences are MDHEN and SYDVKM. CDR3 protein: CASSLLQENTEAFF. CDR3 in DNA: TGTGCCAGCAGTTTACTTCAGGAGAACACTGAAGCTTTCTTT.

The chain is built from TRBV7-6 and TRBJ1-5; no clear D. In germline, CDR1 is SGHVS, CDR2 FNYEAQ. This CDR3 has 13 amino acids. V lost 1 base and J lost 7, with 8 bases in between. The CDR3 spells CASSLEGWQPQHF. The CDR3 DNA reads as TGTGCCAGCAGCTTAGAAGGTTGGCAGCCCCAGCATTTT.

The V gene is TRBV27, the J gene TRBJ2-7; D is unresolved. The germline V and J ends were trimmed by 4 bases and 2 bases, with 12 bases remaining between them. The CDR3 runs 14 residues. The V gene's germline CDR1 is MNHEY and CDR2 SMNVEV (reference sequence). The CDR3 spells CASSSPRGAYEQYF. In DNA form, the CDR3 reads TGTGCCAGCAGTTCCCCCAGAGGCGCCTACGAGCAGTACTTC.

V and J are TRBV5-8 and TRBJ2-1; the D gene is possibly TRBD1 (5 bases). The V and J ends lost 1 base and 6 bases respectively, with 11 bases between them. Germline-derived CDR1 and CDR2 are SGHTS and YDEGEE. This CDR3 comprises 14 residues. CDR3 residues: CASSLFQGGNEQFF. CDR3 nucleotide sequence: TGTGCCAGCAGCTTGTTCCAGGGTGGCAATGAGCAGTTCTTC.

The gene calls are TRBV29-1 and TRBJ2-7, with 8 nucleotides matching TRBD1. Unmatched junction bases numbered 5, after V lost 3 bases and J lost 7 bases. The germline V gene has CDR1 SQVTM and CDR2 ANQGSEA. This CDR3 region has 12 residues. CDR3 sequence (DNA): TGCAGCGTTGAGACAGGGGCTATAGAGCAGTACTTC. Encoded protein: CSVETGAIEQYF.

The V call is TRBV11-2, the J call TRBJ2-3; TRBD1 or TRBD2 may be the D gene (6 bases each). V was pared by 4 bases and J by 2 bases, with 13 bases between. The germline V gene has CDR1 SGHAT and CDR2 FQNNGV. The CDR3 runs 15 residues. The CDR3 nucleotides are TGTGCCAGCAGCTACCTTGGGGGGCTCACAGATACGCAGTATTTT. Protein sequence: CASSYLGGLTDTQYF. Complete variable domain (other parts from reference TRBV11-2 and TRBJ2-3): EAGVAQSPRYKIIEKRQSVAFWCNPISGHATLYWYQQILGQGPKLLIQFQNNGVVDDSQLPKDRFSAERLKGVDSTLKIQPAKLEDSAVYLCASSYLGGLTDTQYFGPGTRLTVL.

V and J are TRBV27 and TRBJ2-3; D remains unclear. V dropped 5 bases and J dropped 6 bases, with 12 bases sitting between them. Germline assignment: CDR1 MNHEY and CDR2 SMNVEV (reference sequence). The CDR3 is 13 residues long. The CDR3: CASSPGPWDTQYF. Here the CDR3 DNA reads TGTGCCAGCAGTCCCGGGCCCTGGGATACGCAGTATTTT.

The J gene is TRBJ2-1, the V gene TRBV4-2, with TRBD2 matching 13 bases. The V and J ends lost 4 bases and 3 bases, in that order; junction bases with no gene match: 12. CDR3 length equals 19 residues. Germline V gene sequence: CDR1 LGHNA, CDR2 YNFKEQ. The CDR3 is CASSPKTRLAGGIYNEQFF. In DNA, the CDR3 is TGTGCCAGCAGCCCAAAGACGAGACTAGCGGGGGGAATCTACAATGAGCAGTTCTTC.

CDR3: CASSDLMGLTNTEAFF. CDR3 DNA: TGTGCCAGCAGCGACTTAATGGGGCTGACGAACACTGAAGCTTTCTTT. The rearrangement links TRBV27 to TRBJ1-1; tentative D call: TRBD1 (5 bases). V gave up 6 bases and J gave up 1 base, with 18 bases separating them. Germline CDR1 is MNHEY and CDR2 is SMNVEV (reference sequence). The CDR3 loop spans 16 amino acids.

This chain links TRBV27 with TRBJ2-7; D possibly corresponds to TRBD1 (5 bases). CDR3 length: 14 amino acids. Germline-derived CDR1 and CDR2 are MNHEY and SMNVEV (reference sequence). The germline V and J ends were trimmed by 0 bases and 3 bases, with 9 bases remaining between them. This CDR3 reads CASSLSRQHYEQYF. The CDR3 DNA reads TGTGCCAGCAGTTTATCGAGACAGCACTACGAGCAGTACTTC.

J is TRBJ1-1 and V is TRBV9; weak D call: TRBD1 (6 bases). This CDR3 contains 15 residues. CDR1 SGDLS and CDR2 YYNGEE come from the germline V gene. V was trimmed by 2 bases and J by 2 bases, leaving 13 bases between them. For the CDR3, the DNA is TGTGCCAGCAGCGTCGGAACACAGGGTAACACTGAAGCTTTCTTT. Protein product: CASSVGTQGNTEAFF.

This chain connects TRBV30 to TRBJ2-7, with TRBD1 matching over 8 bases. The J segment lost 3 bases and the V segment lost 5 bases, leaving 6 bases of the junction unmatched. The germline V gene has CDR1 GTSNPN and CDR2 SVGIG (reference sequence). This CDR3 has 13 residues. The CDR3 DNA reads as TGTGCCTGGGCAGGGGGCCTACTCTACGAGCAGTACTTC. Translating gives CAWAGGLLYEQYF.

The chain combines TRBV19 with TRBJ1-1, with D perhaps TRBD1 (6 bases). CDR3 length: 12 amino acids. The germline V gene encodes CDR1 LNHDA and CDR2 SQIVND (reference sequence). V gave up 6 bases and J gave up 4 bases, with 9 bases separating them. CDR3: CASRQGSTEAFF. For the CDR3, the DNA is TGTGCCAGTAGACAGGGTTCCACTGAAGCTTTCTTT.